This T cell receptor (beta chain) was observed in a study of blood T cell repertoires in COVID-19. Study context: Acute-phase and convalescent COVID-19 samples originated in the United States, Italy and Spain. Sample material is recorded as cDNA or gDNA derived from T cells, B-cell-depleted T cells, or PBMCs.

Authors' processing steps: For nucleated cells, counts were estimated from reference gene primer amplification. Clones were sequenced by immunoSEQ multiplex PCR, and TCRdb holds only the in-frame ones, with some missing. That table is the source of V, J and clone size, and D and trimming were worked out from the DNA. Counted here are 150,000 to 200,000 clones, approximately 90% occurring once; the ten biggest clones make up approximately 4%. V shed 0 bases, J shed 1 base, and the junction held 6 bases outside the gene matches. The length of the CDR3 is 16 residues. CDR1 and CDR2 from the germline V gene are SGHRS and YFSETQ.

The receptor was derived from a human donor in a cohort sampled during active COVID-19. This chain connects TRBV5-1 to TRBJ2-5; 7 nucleotides agree with TRBD1. Sample: peripheral blood. The CDR3 here is CASSLGGTGAQETQYF. CDR3 DNA sequence: TGCGCCAGCAGCTTGGGAGGAACAGGGGCCCAAGAGACCCAGTACTTC.